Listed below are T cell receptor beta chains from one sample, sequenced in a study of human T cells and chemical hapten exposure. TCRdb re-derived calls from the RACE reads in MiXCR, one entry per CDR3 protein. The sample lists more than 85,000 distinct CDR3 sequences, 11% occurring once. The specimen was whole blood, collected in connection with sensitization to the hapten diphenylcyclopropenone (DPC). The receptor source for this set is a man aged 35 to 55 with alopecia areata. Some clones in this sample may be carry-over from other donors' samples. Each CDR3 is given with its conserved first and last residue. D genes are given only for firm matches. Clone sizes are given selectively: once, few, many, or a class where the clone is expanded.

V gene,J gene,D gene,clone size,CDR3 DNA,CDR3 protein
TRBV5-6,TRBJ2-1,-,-,TGTGCCAGCAGCTTGGACGGGGCAGGGTCCTACAATGAGCAGTTCTTC,CASSLDGAGSYNEQFF
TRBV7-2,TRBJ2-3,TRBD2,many,TGTGCCAGCAGCCGGGACTACCAGAGCACAGATACGCAGTATTTT,CASSRDYQSTDTQYF
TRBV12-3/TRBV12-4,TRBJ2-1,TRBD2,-,TGTGCCAGCAGTCCGGGACTAGGGGTCGGGGAGCAGTTCTTC,CASSPGLGVGEQFF
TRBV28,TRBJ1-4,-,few,TGTGCCAGCAGTTCCTATGACAGCCATAATGAAAAACTGTTTTTT,CASSSYDSHNEKLFF
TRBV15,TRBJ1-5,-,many,TGTGCCACCAGCCGTAGGGAATACAATCAGCCCCAGCATTTT,CATSRREYNQPQHF
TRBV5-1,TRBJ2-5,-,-,TGCGCCAGCAGCTCAGGGACTCAAGAGACCCAGGACTTC,CASSSGTQETQDF
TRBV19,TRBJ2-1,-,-,TGTGCCAGCGGGGGAGCTTACAATGAGCAGTTCTTC,CASGGAYNEQFF
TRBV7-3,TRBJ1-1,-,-,TGTGCCAGCAGCTTACAGGGAGCCACTGAATCTTTCTTT,CASSLQGATESFF
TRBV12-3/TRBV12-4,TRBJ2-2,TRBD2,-,TGTGCCAGCAGTTTACTAGCGGGAGGGCCCGGGGAGCTGTTTTTT,CASSLLAGGPGELFF
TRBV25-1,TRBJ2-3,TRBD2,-,TGTGCCAGCAGTGAATTCGGGAGGATACCGGGCCACACAGATACGCAGTATTTT,CASSEFGRIPGHTDTQYF
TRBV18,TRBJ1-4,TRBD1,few,TGTGCCAGCTCACCGCCCTGGGGACAGGGGGAATTTGATGAAAAACTGTTTTTT,CASSPPWGQGEFDEKLFF
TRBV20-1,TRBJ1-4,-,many,TGCAGTGCTAGAGCCGGGGTTGAGGAAAAACTGTTTTTT,CSARAGVEEKLFF
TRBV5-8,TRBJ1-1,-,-,TGTGCCAGCAGCTTGGTGATGGGACTGGTTGAAGCTTTCTTT,CASSLVMGLVEAFF
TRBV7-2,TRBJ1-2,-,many,TGTGCCAGCAGCTTTAGACAGGCAGATGGCTACACCTTC,CASSFRQADGYTF
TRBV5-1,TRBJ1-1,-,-,TGCGCCAGCAGCTTGGATGTAACAGCCACTGAAGCTTTCTTT,CASSLDVTATEAFF
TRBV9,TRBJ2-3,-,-,TGTGCCAGCAGCGTAGGGGGGCATAGCACAGATACGCAGTATTTT,CASSVGGHSTDTQYF
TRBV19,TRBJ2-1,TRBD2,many,TGTGCCAGTAGTCATAAGCGGGAGGGCCGGAGTGAGCAGTTCTTC,CASSHKREGRSEQFF
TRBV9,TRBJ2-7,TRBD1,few,TGTGCCAGCAGCGCAAACCCGGGACAGCGATTGGAGCAGTACTTC,CASSANPGQRLEQYF
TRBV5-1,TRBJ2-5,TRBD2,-,TGCGCCAGCAGCGGGAGGACTAGCGGGAGAACGCGAGAGACCCAGTACTTC,CASSGRTSGRTRETQYF
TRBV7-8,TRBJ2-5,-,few,TGTGCCAGCAGCTTAGTGGTGGGGCTAGAGGAGACCCAGTACTTC,CASSLVVGLEETQYF
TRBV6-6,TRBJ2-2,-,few,TGTGCCAGCAGTTACTCGAGTCTGGACACCGGGGAGCTGTTTTTT,CASSYSSLDTGELFF
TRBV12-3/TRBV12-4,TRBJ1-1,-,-,TGTGCCAGCAGTCCCGGGGAAAGGCGAGCTTTCTTT,CASSPGERRAFF
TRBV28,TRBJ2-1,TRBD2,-,TGTGCCAGCAGTTTACGGGGGCTCGCGGGAGGGGTCTTCAATGAGCAGTTCTTC,CASSLRGLAGGVFNEQFF
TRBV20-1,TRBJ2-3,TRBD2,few,TGCAGTGCTAGAGTTGGGACTAGCGGTACAGATACGCAGTATTTT,CSARVGTSGTDTQYF
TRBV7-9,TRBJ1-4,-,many,TGTGCCAGCAGTTCCGGGACTAGTCCTAATGAAAAACTGTTTTTT,CASSSGTSPNEKLFF
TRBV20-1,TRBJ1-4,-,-,TGCAGTGCCACATTCGGGTTAAATGAAAAACTGTTTTTT,CSATFGLNEKLFF
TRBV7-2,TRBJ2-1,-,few,TGTGCCAGCAGCCCCGGACGGAAACTGGAGCAGTTCTTC,CASSPGRKLEQFF
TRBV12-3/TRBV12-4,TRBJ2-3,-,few,TGTGCCAGCAGTACAAGACTAGTAGCAGATACGCAGTATTTT,CASSTRLVADTQYF
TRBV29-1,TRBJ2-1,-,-,TGCAGCGTAATCGGGAGCCATGAGCAGTTCTTC,CSVIGSHEQFF
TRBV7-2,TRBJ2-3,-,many,TGTGCCAGCAGCACAAGCGATACGCAGTATTTT,CASSTSDTQYF
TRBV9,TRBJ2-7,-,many,TGTGCCAGCAGCGTAGGTGTCGGCTCCTACGAGCAGTACTTC,CASSVGVGSYEQYF
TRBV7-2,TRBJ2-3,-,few,TGTGCCAGCAGCTTAGGGGTGCGGGTTACAGATACGCAGTATTTT,CASSLGVRVTDTQYF
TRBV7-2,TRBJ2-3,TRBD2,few,TGTGCCAGCAGCCCGCCGGGACTAGCGATCGATACGCAGTATTTT,CASSPPGLAIDTQYF
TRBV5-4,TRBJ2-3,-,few,TGTGCCAGCAGCCCTGGAGGACAGTTAAGCACAGATACGCAGTATTTT,CASSPGGQLSTDTQYF
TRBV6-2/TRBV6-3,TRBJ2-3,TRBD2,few,TGTGCCAGCAGTTACTACAGCGGGAGGCTAAATACGCAGTATTTT,CASSYYSGRLNTQYF
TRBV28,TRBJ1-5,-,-,TGTGCCAGCAGCCTAAAGAGTACTCAGCCCCAGCATTTT,CASSLKSTQPQHF
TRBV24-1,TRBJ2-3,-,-,TGTGCCACCAGTGATTTGATAGGGACGATAAGCACAGATACGCAGTATTTT,CATSDLIGTISTDTQYF
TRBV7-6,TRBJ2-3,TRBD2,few,TGTGCCAGCAGCTTAGCGGGAGGGCCTTATACGCAGTATTTT,CASSLAGGPYTQYF
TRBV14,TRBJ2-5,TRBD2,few,TGTGCCAGCAGCCAAGGACAGCGGAGTCTAGCGGTCCAAGAGACCCAGTACTTC,CASSQGQRSLAVQETQYF
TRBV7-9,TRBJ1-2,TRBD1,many,TGTGCCAGCAGCTTAAGGGACAGGGTCGAATATGGCTACACCTTC,CASSLRDRVEYGYTF
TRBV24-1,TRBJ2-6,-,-,TGTGCCACCAGTCTTTCTGGGGCCAACGTCCTGACTTTC,CATSLSGANVLTF
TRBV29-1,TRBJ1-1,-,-,TGCAGCGTCCCGTCCGGGGCGTCCATGAACACTGAAGCTTTCTTT,CSVPSGASMNTEAFF
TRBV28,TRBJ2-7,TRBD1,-,TGTGCCAGCAGTTTACGGACAGGGTCCCACGAGCAGTACTTC,CASSLRTGSHEQYF
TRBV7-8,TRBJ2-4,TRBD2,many,TGTGCCAGCAGCTCGTATAGCGGGAGAGGGGGAAACATTCAGTACTTC,CASSSYSGRGGNIQYF
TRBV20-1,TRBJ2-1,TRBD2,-,TGCAGTGCAGGCGCGTCGGGACTAGCGGGAGGAGGGGAGCAGTTCTTC,CSAGASGLAGGGEQFF
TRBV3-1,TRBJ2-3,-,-,TGTGCCAGCAGCCAAGCCGGAGATGGTGGATGGTTTACGCAGTATTTT,CASSQAGDGGWFTQYF
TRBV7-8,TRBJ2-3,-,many,TGTGCCAGCAGCTTAATATCAGATACGCAGTATTTT,CASSLISDTQYF
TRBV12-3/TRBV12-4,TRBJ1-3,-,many,TGTGCCAGCAGCCCCCGACAGCGAGGAAACACCATATATTTT,CASSPRQRGNTIYF
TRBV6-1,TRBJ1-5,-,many,TGTGCCAGCACTGACAGGACGGTGTATAGCAATCAGCCCCAGCATTTT,CASTDRTVYSNQPQHF
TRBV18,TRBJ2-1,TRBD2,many,TGTGCCAGCTCACGACAAAGCGGGAGTCTAGATGAGCAGTTCTTC,CASSRQSGSLDEQFF
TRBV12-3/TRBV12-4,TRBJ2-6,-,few,TGTGCCAGCAGTTTAGGACGCGTCCTGACTTTC,CASSLGRVLTF
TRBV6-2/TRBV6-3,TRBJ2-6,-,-,TGTGCCAGCAGTTACGGGTCTGGACGGAGCTCTGGGGCCAACGTCCTGACTTTC,CASSYGSGRSSGANVLTF
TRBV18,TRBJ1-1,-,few,TGTGCCAGCTCACCACCCCCAGGAGCGAACACTGAAGCTTTCTTT,CASSPPPGANTEAFF
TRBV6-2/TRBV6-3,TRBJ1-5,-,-,TGTGCCAGCAGTTACAGGGTGGCCAATCAGCCCCAGCATTTT,CASSYRVANQPQHF
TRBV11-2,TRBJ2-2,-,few,TGTGCCAGCAGCTTTGTCGGGGAGCTGTTTTTT,CASSFVGELFF
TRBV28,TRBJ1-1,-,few,TGTGCCAGCAGTTACACCGGGACACGGAATGAAGCTTTCTTT,CASSYTGTRNEAFF
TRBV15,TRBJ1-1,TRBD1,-,TGTGCCACCTCCCCCGGGGACAGGGCCTATGAAGCTTTCTTT,CATSPGDRAYEAFF
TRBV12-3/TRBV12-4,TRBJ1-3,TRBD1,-,TGTGCCAGCAGGAGATCGGACAGGGCTGGAAACACCATATATTTT,CASRRSDRAGNTIYF